This TCR beta chain was documented in a study of blood T cell repertoires in COVID-19. In the study overall: The United States, Italy and Spain provided the acute and convalescent COVID-19 samples. T cells, B-cell-depleted T cells, or PBMCs provided the cDNA or gDNA that served as material.

The CDR3 loop spans 15 amino acids. Germline-derived CDR1 and CDR2 are WNHNN and SYGVQD (reference sequence). V shed 3 bases, J shed 6 bases, and the junction held 6 bases outside the gene matches. Sequencing used immunoSEQ multiplex PCR; TCRdb keeps in-frame clones, though not all of them. The sample lists more than 250,000 clones, roughly 83% occurring once. This TCR was sampled from a man aged 60-69 years who had recovered from COVID-19. J is TRBJ2-1 and V is TRBV10-1; the match to TRBD2 covers 9 bases. Material: peripheral blood. The CDR3 DNA sequence: TGCGCCAGCAGTGACCCGGGACTAGCAATCAATGAGCAGTTCTTC. Its protein product is CASSDPGLAINEQFF.